The 28 T cell receptor beta chains listed next were all sequenced from one sample in a study of blood T cell repertoires in COVID-19. Generated by immunoSEQ multiplex PCR, the TCRdb table keeps only in-frame clones and is missing some. Of about 130,000 clones listed, 85% are singletons. The material sequenced was peripheral blood. These receptor sequences come from a woman aged 80 or over with acute or convalescent COVID-19.

The chain recombines TRBV11-1 with TRBJ2-1, with D maybe TRBD2 (5 bases). Trimming took 3 bases from V and 0 from J, leaving 9 bases between them. Germline CDR1 reads SGHAT; CDR2 reads FQDESV (reference sequence). The CDR3 is 15 residues long. The CDR3 region is CASSFLGSSYNEQFF. The CDR3 DNA reads as TGTGCCAGCAGCTTTTTGGGGAGCTCCTACAATGAGCAGTTCTTC.

This clone was detected only once. V and J are TRBV7-9 and TRBJ1-2; D remains ambiguous. Germline V gene lookup returns CDR1 SEHNR and CDR2 FQNEAQ (reference sequence). The CDR3 totals 14 residues. The ends were cut back, 5 bases at V and 3 bases at J, with 13 bases in the middle. CDR3 in DNA: TGTGCCAGCAGCGTACGGGAAATAGACTATGGCTACACCTTC. Translation: CASSVREIDYGYTF. Full variable domain (outside the CDR3, taken from reference TRBV7-9 and TRBJ1-2): DTGVSQNPRHKITKRGQNVTFRCDPISEHNRLYWYRQTLGQGPEFLTYFQNEAQLEKSRLLSDRFSAERPKGSFSTLEIQRTEQGDSAMYLCASSVREIDYGYTFGSGTRLTVV.

This clone was counted between two and nine times. The chain joins TRBV27 to TRBJ2-2; D call uncertain. Deletions cut 2 bases from V and 6 bases from J, with 7 bases between. CDR1 is MNHEY and CDR2 is SMNVEV in the germline V gene (reference sequence). The CDR3 totals 13 residues. Written as DNA, the CDR3 is TGTGCCAGCAGTTTAAAACGGGCCGGGGAGCTGTTTTTT. Its protein product is CASSLKRAGELFF.

The chain uses TRBV3-1 (or the pseudogene TRBV3-2) and TRBJ2-3; TRBD2 might be the D (7 bases). From germline, CDR1 is LGHDT and CDR2 YNNKEL (reference sequence). CDR3 length: 16 amino acids. Deletions cut 0 bases from V and 2 bases from J, with 12 bases between. The CDR3, as DNA: TGTGCCAGCAGCCAAGAACGGGGGGCCATCACAGATACGCAGTATTTT. Translating it yields CASSQERGAITDTQYF.

This sequence joins TRBV4-2 and TRBJ1-6, with a tentative D call TRBD1 (5 bases). The V gene lost 4 bases and the J gene lost 6 bases, with 10 bases spanning the gap. CDR1 and CDR2 (germline): LGHNA, YNFKEQ. This CDR3 is 14 amino acids long. CDR3 nucleotide sequence: TGTGCCAGCAGCCTTTCTGGGGCTAATTCACCCCTCCACTTT. This codes for CASSLSGANSPLHF.

The chain's CDR3 is CASSEGFGWDRTGYTF. The CDR3 bases are TGTGCCAGCAGTGAAGGTTTTGGGTGGGACAGAACTGGCTACACCTTC. V gene TRBV6-1 combines with J gene TRBJ1-2; TRBD1 aligns across 7 bases. The germline V gene encodes CDR1 MNHNS and CDR2 SASEGT. The CDR3 is 16 amino acids. V dropped 1 base and J dropped 7; count of bases not matched to a gene: 12.

This clone was detected once. The chain has TRBV5-1 and TRBJ2-5; TRBD1 agrees at 12 bases. CDR3 length: 16 amino acids. J was trimmed by 5 bases and V by 4 bases; bases with no gene match: 9. Germline V gives CDR1 SGHRS, CDR2 YFSETQ. The CDR3 sequence is CASSPGTGGAGETQYF. The DNA for the CDR3 is TGCGCCAGCAGCCCGGGGACAGGGGGCGCAGGGGAGACCCAGTACTTC.

This rearrangement joins TRBV7-2 to TRBJ2-1, with D possibly TRBD2 on 5 matching bases. CDR3 length: 12 residues. The germline gives CDR1 SGHTA, CDR2 FQGNSA. V was cut by 7 bases and J by 8 bases, with 12 bases left in between. The CDR3 DNA reads as TGTGCCAGCACCACGGGCGGGCATGAGCAGTTCTTC. Protein: CASTTGGHEQFF.

This clone was counted only a few times. This chain uses TRBV29-1 with TRBJ2-3, with unresolved D. Trimming removed 3 bases from V and 1 base from J, with 5 bases in between. The CDR3 covers 12 residues. The germline V gene encodes CDR1 SQVTM and CDR2 ANQGSEA. This CDR3 reads CSVDQGTDTQYF. CDR3 nucleotide sequence: TGCAGCGTTGACCAGGGCACAGATACGCAGTATTTT.

V and J are TRBV28 and TRBJ2-3, with TRBD2 identical over 9 bases. V lost 6 bases, J lost 3 bases, and 4 bases stayed unmatched. The length of the CDR3 is 14 residues. The germline V gene encodes CDR1 MDHEN and CDR2 SYDVKM. This chain's CDR3 is CASRGAGGTDTQYF. The CDR3 bases are TGTGCCAGCAGAGGAGCGGGGGGTACAGATACGCAGTATTTT.

There are a few counts of this clone. The CDR3 nucleotides are TGTGCCAGTAGTATAGATCCTACTTTTAATGAGCAGTTCTTC. As protein: CASSIDPTFNEQFF. This rearrangement joins TRBV19 to TRBJ2-1; D uncertain. Germline assignment: CDR1 LNHDA and CDR2 SQIVND (reference sequence). V dropped 0 bases and J dropped 7 bases, with 10 bases sitting between them. The CDR3 contains 14 residues.

V usage is TRBV10-3 and J usage is TRBJ1-4; no reliable D call. Germline V gene lookup returns CDR1 ENHRY and CDR2 SYGVKD. V lost 2 bases to trimming and J lost 6 bases, with 13 bases between them. This CDR3 region has 15 residues. In DNA, the CDR3 is TGTGCCATCAGTGAGCGAGGAGGGCGGGATGAAAAACTGTTTTTT. The encoded protein is CAISERGGRDEKLFF.

This chain joins TRBV19 and TRBJ1-3; a weak D match, TRBD1 (6 bases). The V and J ends lost 7 bases and 3 bases respectively, with 13 bases between them. The CDR3 is made up of 14 amino acids. Germline-derived CDR1 and CDR2 are LNHDA and SQIVND (reference sequence). The CDR3: CASTTGNGGNTIYF. CDR3 sequence (DNA): TGTGCCAGTACTACAGGGAACGGTGGAAACACCATATATTTT. Filled out from reference TRBV19 and TRBJ1-3, the complete variable domain reads DGGITQSPKYLFRKEGQNVTLSCEQNLNHDAMYWYRQDPGQGLRLIYYSQIVNDFQKGDIAEGYSVSREKKESFPLTVTSAQKNPTAFYLCASTTGNGGNTIYFGEGSWLTVV.

The rearrangement uses TRBV5-1 and TRBJ2-2; D perhaps matches TRBD2 (5 bases). This CDR3 spans 15 amino acids. V was pared by 4 bases and J by 2 bases, with 12 bases between. Germline CDR1 and CDR2: SGHRS and YFSETQ. The CDR3 is CASSPRTDNTGELFF. The CDR3 DNA reads TGCGCCAGCAGCCCTCGGACTGATAACACCGGGGAGCTGTTTTTT. The complete variable domain, with remaining parts taken from reference TRBV5-1 and TRBJ2-2, reads KAGVTQTPRYLIKTRGQQVTLSCSPISGHRSVSWYQQTPGQGLQFLFEYFSETQRNKGNFPGRFSGRQFSNSRSEMNVSTLELGDSALYLCASSPRTDNTGELFFGEGSRLTVL.

The rearrangement links TRBV6-5 to TRBJ2-7, with a tentative D call TRBD1 (6 bases). There are 14 residues in the CDR3. V dropped 5 bases and J dropped 0 bases, with 11 bases sitting between them. Germline-derived CDR1 and CDR2 are MNHEY and SVGAGI. CDR3 sequence reads: CASSQRDNSYEQYV. DNA of the CDR3: TGTGCCAGCAGTCAACGGGACAACTCCTACGAGCAGTACGTC.

This chain joins TRBV6-6 and TRBJ1-6; D not certain. Trimming took off 2 bases at V and 7 bases at J, with 15 bases between the two ends. This CDR3 spans 16 amino acids. CDR1 is MNHNY and CDR2 is SVGAGI in the germline V gene (reference sequence). The CDR3 DNA follows: TGTGCCAGCAGTTACAGGGTACGGGATTCCAATTCACCCCTCCACTTT. Translation gives CASSYRVRDSNSPLHF.

The rearrangement uses TRBV5-1 and TRBJ2-7; D is possibly TRBD1 (5 bases). V was pared by 2 bases and J by 5 bases, with 14 bases between. The germline V gene encodes CDR1 SGHRS and CDR2 YFSETQ. The CDR3 is made up of 14 amino acids. CDR3 amino acids: CASSLGSPDNEQYF. The CDR3 region has the DNA TGCGCCAGCAGCTTAGGAAGTCCGGACAACGAGCAGTACTTC.

The rearrangement links TRBV2 to TRBJ2-7, with D possibly being TRBD1 (6 bases). Germline V lookup: CDR1 SNHLY, CDR2 FYNNEI. CDR3 size: 13 residues. With 9 bases removed from V and 0 bases from J, the gap between germline ends came to 12 bases. CDR3 sequence (DNA): TGTGCCAGTGCCGGGACATACTCCTACGAGCAGTACTTC. Translating it yields CASAGTYSYEQYF.

This clone appeared a single time. V is TRBV29-1 and J is TRBJ2-2, with D perhaps TRBD2 (6 bases). Germline loops: CDR1 SQVTM, CDR2 ANQGSEA. The CDR3 is 13 amino acids. Trimming stripped 5 bases from V and 3 bases from J, with 10 bases between. CDR3 loop: CSVLGEDTGELFF. The CDR3 DNA reads TGCAGCGTTTTGGGGGAGGACACCGGGGAGCTGTTTTTT.

This rearrangement joins TRBV7-9 to TRBJ1-1; a weak D match, TRBD1 (6 bases). This CDR3 comprises 16 residues. The germline V gene encodes CDR1 SEHNR and CDR2 FQNEAQ (reference sequence). Trimming took 5 bases from V and 0 from J, leaving 16 bases between them. The CDR3 nucleotides are TGTGCCAGCAGCCCCACAGGGAATATATTGAACACTGAAGCTTTCTTT. Translated: CASSPTGNILNTEAFF.

The V and J genes are TRBV11-3 and TRBJ1-1, with no clear D. V was trimmed by 1 base and J by 2 bases, leaving 8 bases between them. This CDR3 contains 14 residues. Looked up from germline, CDR1 is SGHNT and CDR2 is YENEEA. The CDR3 is CASSLAGVNTEAFF. CDR3 bases: TGTGCCAGCAGCTTAGCCGGGGTTAACACTGAAGCTTTCTTT.

The CDR3 is CASRVSTQPQHF. CDR3 DNA: TGTGCCAGCAGAGTTAGCACACAGCCCCAGCATTTT. The chain joins TRBV28 to TRBJ1-5; D not resolved. Trimming stripped 6 bases from V and 7 bases from J, with 10 bases between. Germline CDR1 and CDR2: MDHEN and SYDVKM. The CDR3 is 12 amino acids.

The chain couples TRBV5-6 to TRBJ1-2, with 12 nucleotides matching TRBD1. Germline V gives CDR1 SGHDT, CDR2 YYEEEE. J gave up 8 bases and V 2 bases, and 10 bases lay outside the gene matches. The CDR3 length is 16 residues. The CDR3 DNA reads TGTGCCAGCAGCTTTCACCCGGGACAGGGGGCCAAGGGCTACACCTTC. This sequence encodes CASSFHPGQGAKGYTF. Using reference TRBV5-6 and TRBJ1-2 for the parts outside the CDR3, the full variable domain is DAGVTQSPTHLIKTRGQQVTLRCSPKSGHDTVSWYQQALGQGPQFIFQYYEEEERQRGNFPDRFSGHQFPNYSSELNVNALLLGDSALYLCASSFHPGQGAKGYTFGSGTRLTVV.

The rearrangement uses TRBV27 and TRBJ1-1, with TRBD1 as a possible D gene (5 bases). Looked up from germline, CDR1 is MNHEY and CDR2 is SMNVEV (reference sequence). This CDR3 has 14 residues. V was shortened by 5 bases and J by 1 base, with 11 bases between the two germline ends. CDR3: CASSRYDRNTEAFF. The CDR3, as DNA: TGTGCCAGCAGTAGATACGACAGGAACACTGAAGCTTTCTTT.

CDR3 coding DNA: TGTGCCAGAAGCTCACCTAGCGGGGGGGAGTACAATGAGCAGTTCTTC. Its protein is CARSSPSGGEYNEQFF. The chain has TRBV5-3 and TRBJ2-1; 12 nucleotides match TRBD2. TRBV5-3 is recorded as an ORF, its role being uncertain. The CDR3 runs to 16 residues. The V gene end was trimmed by 3 bases and the J gene end by 4 bases; junction bases not matched to a gene: 5.

This clone was seen a few times. The chain carries TRBV5-4 and TRBJ1-2; 9 bases fit TRBD1. There are 15 residues in the CDR3. Germline CDR1 and CDR2: SGHNT and YYREEE (reference sequence). Trimming cost V 4 bases and J 8 bases; bases outside gene matches: 12. The DNA of the CDR3 is TGTGCCAGCAGCATACAGGGGGCGAGCCTCAACGGCTACACCTTC. It is translated as CASSIQGASLNGYTF.

J is TRBJ1-1 and V is TRBV7-3; 7 nucleotides line up with TRBD1. Trimming took 0 bases from V and 5 from J; bases not matched to a gene: 6. The germline V gene has CDR1 SGHTA and CDR2 FQGTGA. This CDR3 has 15 amino acids. DNA of the CDR3: TGTGCCAGCAGCTTAACAGGGGGCATGGGAACTGAAGCTTTCTTT. Amino acids: CASSLTGGMGTEAFF.

The rearrangement uses TRBV18 and TRBJ1-4; possible D gene TRBD1, 5 bases. The germline V gene has CDR1 KGHSH and CDR2 LQKENI. This CDR3 is 13 amino acids long. The ends were cut back, 1 base at V and 8 bases at J, with 8 bases in the middle. The CDR3 DNA follows: TGTGCCAGCTCACCACAGGGGTGGGAAAAACTGTTTTTT. Amino acid sequence: CASSPQGWEKLFF.